In this sample, the clone carrying this T cell receptor (beta chain) turned up many times. Its specificity is unknown. CDR3 size: 16 residues. V trimming: 0 bases; J trimming: 0 bases; junction bases outside the gene matches: 8. Germline lookup yields CDR1 DFQATT and CDR2 SNEGSKA (reference sequence). The entry originates in a study of T-cell reconstitution after alpha-beta-depleted transplantation in children. It was with unique molecular identifiers that the TCRbeta library was prepared. One entry per CDR3 protein results from TCRdb running MiXCR on the PCR reads. The sample records approximately 490,000 distinct CDR3 sequences, about 10% being singletons. Study findings and constraints: Some patients' high day-60 TCRbeta diversity was attributed to recipient cells surviving conditioning.

The sequencing here drew on PBMCs, taken before TCRalphabeta/CD19-depleted stem cell transplant. The clonotype comes from a child under 10 years old with inherited bone marrow failure, due to receive a stem cell transplant. The chain couples TRBV20-1 to TRBJ2-7; TRBD1 matches 7 bases. For the CDR3, the DNA is TGCAGTGCTAGAGATCGCAGGACAGGCCTCTCCTACGAGCAGTACTTC. Translation: CSARDRRTGLSYEQYF.